Included here is one T cell receptor beta chain sequence, with context. What it recognizes is unknown. The record originates from a study of T cell responses to AZD1222 COVID-19 vaccine. Whole-study results and caveats: Variant regions that are unmutated are reportedly the target of nearly half of spike-specific TCRs.

Data came from immunoSEQ multiplex PCR; TCRdb stores just in-frame clones and leaves some out. Of around 99,000 clones listed, more than 80% are singletons. The length of the CDR3 is 15 residues. The ends lost 1 base at V and 7 bases at J; junction bases unmatched: 5. Germline V gene lookup returns CDR1 SGHDT and CDR2 YYEEEE. The receptor was derived from an adult in good health. Sequenced material: peripheral blood, taken on day 0 of AZD1222 vaccination. V usage is TRBV5-6 and J usage is TRBJ2-1; 10 positions match TRBD2. CDR3 nucleotide sequence: TGTGCCAGCAGCTTGCAGCTAGCGGGGGTTAATGAGCAGTTCTTC. Protein sequence: CASSLQLAGVNEQFF.